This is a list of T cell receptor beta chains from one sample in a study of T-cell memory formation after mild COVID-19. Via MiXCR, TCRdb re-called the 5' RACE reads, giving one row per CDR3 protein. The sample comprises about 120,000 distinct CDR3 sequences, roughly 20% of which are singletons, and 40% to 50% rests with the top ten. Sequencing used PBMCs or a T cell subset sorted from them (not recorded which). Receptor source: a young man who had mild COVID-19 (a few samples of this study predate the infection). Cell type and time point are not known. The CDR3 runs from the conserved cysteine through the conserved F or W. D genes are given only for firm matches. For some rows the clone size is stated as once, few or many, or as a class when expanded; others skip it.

CASSLDNRAREETQYF	TGTGCCAGCAGCTTAGATAATAGGGCCAGGGAAGAGACCCAGTACTTC	many	.	TRBV11-2	16	TRBJ2-5
CASSLAASYNEQFF	TGTGCCAGCAGTTTAGCAGCCTCCTACAATGAGCAGTTCTTC	few	.	TRBV12-3/TRBV12-4	14	TRBJ2-1
CSVEAGVDEQFF	TGCAGCGTTGAAGCCGGGGTCGATGAGCAGTTCTTC	few	.	TRBV29-1	12	TRBJ2-1
CASSQDTVDTQYF	TGCGCCAGCAGCCAAGACACGGTAGATACGCAGTATTTT	.	.	TRBV4-3	13	TRBJ2-3
CASLVGGTEAFF	TGTGCCAGCCTGGTGGGAGGCACTGAAGCTTTCTTT	.	.	TRBV7-2	12	TRBJ1-1
CASSQGGRANTGELFF	TGCGCCAGCAGCCAAGGTGGCCGAGCGAACACCGGGGAGCTGTTTTTT	few	.	TRBV4-1	16	TRBJ2-2
CASSSQGTVSPGETQYF	TGTGCCAGCAGCTCGCAGGGGACAGTTTCGCCGGGGGAGACCCAGTACTTC	few	TRBD1	TRBV6-2/TRBV6-3	17	TRBJ2-5
CASSKPSTPGGETQYF	TGTGCCAGCAGTAAACCGTCCACCCCAGGGGGGGAGACCCAGTACTTC	few	.	TRBV7-6	16	TRBJ2-5
CASSLLSSGGSTDTQYF	TGTGCCAGCAGCTTATTATCTAGCGGGGGGAGCACAGATACGCAGTATTTT	.	TRBD2	TRBV7-3	17	TRBJ2-3
CATHADTQYF	TGTGCCACTCACGCGGATACGCAGTATTTT	many	.	TRBV7-9	10	TRBJ2-3
CSGSRRTEAFF	TGCAGCGGATCTAGGAGAACTGAAGCTTTCTTT	.	.	TRBV29-1	11	TRBJ1-1
CSVGTANTGELFF	TGCAGCGTGGGGACAGCGAACACCGGGGAGCTGTTTTTT	.	TRBD1	TRBV29-1	13	TRBJ2-2